The 22 T cell receptor beta chains in this list originate from one sample, sequenced in a study of blood T cell repertoires in COVID-19. Sequencing used immunoSEQ multiplex PCR; TCRdb keeps in-frame clones, though not all of them. The sample lists about 250,000 clones; roughly 88% were seen once. Sequenced sample: peripheral blood. The receptor set was obtained from a man aged 35 to 55 with acute or convalescent COVID-19.

The rearrangement uses TRBV15 and TRBJ1-5, with D uncertain. The CDR3 loop spans 19 amino acids. Germline V gene data show CDR1 as LNHNV and CDR2 as YYDKDF (reference sequence). Trimming cost V 0 bases and J 0 bases, with 18 bases left between them. Here the CDR3 reads CATSRDRGEGWYSNQPQHF. CDR3 nucleotides: TGTGCCACCAGCAGAGATCGGGGAGAAGGATGGTATAGCAATCAGCCCCAGCATTTT.

The gene calls are TRBV4-1 and TRBJ1-2, with a possible D match to TRBD1 (6 bases). Germline V gene lookup returns CDR1 MGHRA and CDR2 YSYEKL. V shed 4 bases and J shed 6 bases, with 15 bases lying between them. The CDR3 runs 14 residues. The CDR3 bases are TGCGCCAGCAGCCGGACAGAGGCGGGAGATGGCTACACCTTC. This codes for CASSRTEAGDGYTF.

The chain joins TRBV5-1 to TRBJ2-7, with D possibly TRBD1 on 5 matching bases. CDR1 is SGHRS, CDR2 YFSETQ, per germline. V was shortened by 4 bases and J by 6 bases, with 8 bases between the two germline ends. The CDR3 contains 11 residues. CDR3 in DNA: TGCGCCAGCAGCCTAGACAGCGAGCAGTACTTC. This codes for CASSLDSEQYF.

Worth noting for this clone: Different DNA sequences within this sample yield the same CDR3. The chain is built from TRBV5-1 and TRBJ1-4; 9 nucleotides align to TRBD1. Germline values: CDR1 SGHRS, CDR2 YFSETQ. This CDR3 has 14 residues. The V gene end was trimmed by 4 bases and the J gene end by 7 bases; junction bases not matched to a gene: 5. CDR3 coding DNA: TGCGCCAGCAGCGGAGGGACAGGGCGTGAAAAACTGTTTTTT. It translates to CASSGGTGREKLFF.

A word on this clone: A junction end diverges from the germline sequence, so it may reflect a read error. The V and J genes are TRBV2 and TRBJ1-2; tentative D call: TRBD1 (5 bases). Germline V gene lookup returns CDR1 SNHLY and CDR2 FYNNEI. This CDR3 region has 10 residues. CDR3 sequence: CASSRTRSHF. Here the CDR3 DNA reads TGTGCCAGCAGTCGGACACGGTCTCACTTC.

In DNA, the CDR3 is TGTGCCAGCAGCCTGGACGGGACAGGGGTAGATGGCTACACCTTC. It is translated as CASSLDGTGVDGYTF. This chain links TRBV5-8 with TRBJ1-2; 10 bases agree with TRBD1. The V segment lost 4 bases and the J segment 6 bases; nucleotides outside the gene matches: 9. The germline gives CDR1 SGHTS, CDR2 YDEGEE. The CDR3 extends over 15 amino acids.

The chain links TRBV3-1 (or the pseudogene TRBV3-2) to TRBJ2-7, with D possibly being TRBD2 (5 bases). Germline values: CDR1 LGHDT, CDR2 YNNKEL (reference sequence). V lost 4 bases and J lost 4, with 14 bases in between. The CDR3 sequence is 14 residues long. Written as DNA, the CDR3 is TGTGCCAGCAGCCCCTTAATCGGCGGGTACGAGCAGTACTTC. This encodes CASSPLIGGYEQYF.

V is TRBV11-1 and J is TRBJ1-4; no firm D call. Deletions cut 2 bases from V and 7 bases from J, with 11 bases between. The CDR3 has 14 residues. Germline CDR1 SGHAT, CDR2 FQDESV (reference sequence). CDR3 region: CASSLNIPGEKLFF. The CDR3 DNA is TGTGCCAGCAGCTTAAACATCCCGGGTGAAAAACTGTTTTTT.

The chain employs TRBV4-3 and TRBJ2-1; 8 positions match TRBD1. The CDR3 runs 17 residues. Unmatched junction bases numbered 11, after V lost 0 bases and J lost 7 bases. CDR1 is LGHNA, CDR2 YSLEER, per germline. This chain's CDR3 is CASSQDSTGQGRNEQFF. CDR3 bases: TGCGCCAGCAGCCAAGATAGTACAGGACAGGGAAGAAATGAGCAGTTCTTC.

The chain is built from TRBV14 and TRBJ2-5; the match to TRBD2 covers 11 bases. V was clipped by 0 bases and J by 4 bases; unmatched bases: 10. The germline gives CDR1 SGHDN, CDR2 FVKESK. The CDR3 extends over 18 amino acids. CDR3 nucleotide sequence: TGTGCCAGCAGCCAAGATCTGGCTAGCGGGAGGCGGGGAGAGACCCAGTACTTC. Translated: CASSQDLASGRRGETQYF.

The genes are TRBV5-1 and TRBJ1-1; D possibly corresponds to TRBD1 (5 bases). The germline gives CDR1 SGHRS, CDR2 YFSETQ. This CDR3 contains 17 residues. The V gene lost 4 bases and the J gene lost 0 bases, with 19 bases spanning the gap. The DNA for the CDR3 is TGCGCCAGCAGCGGGACGGGGGATTGGGGCGTGAACACTGAAGCTTTCTTT. Protein: CASSGTGDWGVNTEAFF.

CDR3 protein: CASSWSGAQETQYF. CDR3 DNA sequence: TGTGCCAGCAGCTGGAGCGGGGCCCAAGAGACCCAGTACTTC. This chain connects TRBV5-5 to TRBJ2-5, with 7 bases that match TRBD2. CDR1 and CDR2 from the germline V gene are SGHKS and YYEKEE (reference sequence). V gave up 3 bases and J gave up 1 base; unmatched junction bases: 3. The CDR3 length is 14 residues.

The chain uses TRBV19 and TRBJ2-2; D may be TRBD1 (5 bases). V was shortened by 6 bases and J by 9 bases, with 23 bases between the two germline ends. The CDR3 covers 16 residues. The germline CDR1 and CDR2 sequences are LNHDA and SQIVND (reference sequence). The CDR3 spells CASSPARQQLTRELFF. The CDR3 region has the DNA TGTGCCAGTAGCCCAGCCAGACAGCAACTAACAAGGGAGCTGTTTTTT.

The chain links TRBV6-5 to TRBJ2-2; 7 positions agree with TRBD2. Germline-derived CDR1 and CDR2 are MNHEY and SVGAGI. The CDR3 loop spans 15 amino acids. Trimming took 0 bases from V and 5 from J; bases not matched to a gene: 3. The CDR3 nucleotides read TGTGCCAGCAGTTACTCTACCGGGAGGACCGGGGAGCTGTTTTTT. This codes for CASSYSTGRTGELFF.

This clone came up a few times. The V and J genes are TRBV7-9 and TRBJ2-7; 9 nucleotides line up with TRBD1. Germline V gene lookup returns CDR1 SEHNR and CDR2 FQNEAQ (reference sequence). V trimming: 4 bases; J trimming: 1 base; junction bases outside the gene matches: 2. This CDR3 spans 14 amino acids. CDR3 nucleotide sequence: TGTGCCAGCAGCTCGGACAGGGGATCCTACGAGCAGTACTTC. Translated, it gives CASSSDRGSYEQYF.

The chain's CDR3 is CASSPLAGDWNEQFF. CDR3 bases: TGTGCCAGCAGCCCATTAGCGGGAGATTGGAATGAGCAGTTCTTC. This chain uses TRBV7-3 with TRBJ2-1; 9 bases match TRBD2. Unmatched junction bases numbered 9, after V lost 5 bases and J lost 7 bases. CDR3 length: 15 residues. Germline V lookup: CDR1 SGHTA, CDR2 FQGTGA.

This sequence joins TRBV4-2 and TRBJ2-7, with a weak D call TRBD2 (6 bases). This CDR3 contains 15 residues. Germline CDR1 LGHNA, CDR2 YNFKEQ. The ends were cut back, 0 bases at V and 2 bases at J, with 11 bases in the middle. CDR3 region: CASSQDRSGPYEQYF. CDR3 in DNA: TGTGCCAGCAGCCAAGATCGGAGCGGGCCCTACGAGCAGTACTTC.

The J gene is TRBJ1-1, the V gene TRBV30, with D perhaps TRBD1 (6 bases). The CDR3 runs to 13 residues. Germline assignment: CDR1 GTSNPN and CDR2 SVGIG (reference sequence). The germline V and J ends were trimmed by 3 bases and 5 bases, with 13 bases remaining between them. The CDR3 region is CAWRPRGATEAFF. In DNA, the CDR3 is TGTGCCTGGAGGCCCAGGGGCGCGACTGAAGCTTTCTTT.

This clone was detected only once. The chain couples TRBV6-5 to TRBJ1-5; 8 bases are shared with TRBD1. Looked up from germline, CDR1 is MNHEY and CDR2 is SVGAGI. This CDR3 is built from 14 residues. After removal of 5 bases from V and 7 bases from J, the junction contained 7 bases not matched to a gene. CDR3 in amino acids: CASSLRGLRQPQHF. The CDR3 bases are TGTGCCAGCAGTCTCAGGGGGCTACGACAGCCCCAGCATTTT.

A note on this clone: The same CDR3 can be traced to other DNA sequences in this sample. The chain joins TRBV29-1 to TRBJ1-2, with D hard to call. CDR3 length: 12 residues. In germline, CDR1 is SQVTM, CDR2 ANQGSEA. Trimming removed 4 bases from V and 2 bases from J, with 8 bases in between. CDR3 in DNA: TGCAGCGTTGTTGGAGCGAACTATGGCTACACCTTC. Translation: CSVVGANYGYTF.

V is TRBV5-1 and J is TRBJ1-2; TRBD1 aligns across 8 bases. V trimming: 7 bases; J trimming: 5 bases; junction bases outside the gene matches: 10. CDR3 length equals 14 residues. Per germline, CDR1 SGHRS and CDR2 YFSETQ. The CDR3 DNA is TGCGCCAGCGGGCACTCGGACAGGGCTTATGGCTACACCTTC. Amino acids: CASGHSDRAYGYTF.

The gene calls are TRBV4-2 and TRBJ2-1; possible D gene TRBD2, 6 bases. With 4 bases removed from V and 8 bases from J, the gap between germline ends came to 24 bases. This CDR3 contains 17 residues. Germline CDR1 is LGHNA and CDR2 is YNFKEQ. In nucleotides, the CDR3 is TGTGCCAGCAGCCCATGGATAGCGGCCACACAGTCCCATGAGCAGTTCTTC. It is translated as CASSPWIAATQSHEQFF.